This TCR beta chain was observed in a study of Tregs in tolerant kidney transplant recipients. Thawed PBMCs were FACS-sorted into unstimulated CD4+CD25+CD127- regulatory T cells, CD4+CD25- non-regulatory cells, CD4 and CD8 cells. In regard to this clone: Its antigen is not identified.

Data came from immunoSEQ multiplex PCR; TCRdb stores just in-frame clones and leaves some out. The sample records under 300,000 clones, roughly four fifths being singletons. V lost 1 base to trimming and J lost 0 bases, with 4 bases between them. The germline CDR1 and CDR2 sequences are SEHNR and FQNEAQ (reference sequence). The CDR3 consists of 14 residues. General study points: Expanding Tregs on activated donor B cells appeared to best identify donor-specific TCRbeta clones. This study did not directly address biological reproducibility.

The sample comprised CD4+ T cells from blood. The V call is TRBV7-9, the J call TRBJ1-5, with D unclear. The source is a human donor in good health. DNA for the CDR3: TGTGCCAGCAGCTTAGTTGGTAGCAATCAGCCCCAGCATTTT. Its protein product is CASSLVGSNQPQHF.